This record concerns one TCR beta chain sequence. Its specificity is not known. The data were obtained in a study of graft-versus-host responses after intestinal transplantation. Here immunoSEQ multiplex PCR was the method, and the copy in TCRdb shows in-frame clones only, minus some. The sample consists of some 70,000 clones, around 86% of them appearing once. This CDR3 has 16 amino acids. The germline V and J ends were trimmed by 2 bases and 1 base, with 13 bases remaining between them. Germline CDR1 SGDLS, CDR2 YYNGEE. The sequences come from unstimulated CD8+ T cells sorted from spleen or lymph node cells, collected before transplant. The V and J genes are TRBV9 and TRBJ1-3; maybe TRBD1 (5 bases). This sequence originates from a human donor who was the organ donor for an intestinal transplant. The CDR3 DNA is TGTGCCAGCAGCGTCGCCACGGGACTTTCTGGAAACACCATATATTTT. Translation gives CASSVATGLSGNTIYF.